A single sample gave rise to the 29 T cell receptor beta chains below, sequenced in a study of T cells expressing NK-cell markers. TCRdb reworked the 5' RACE reads into one entry per CDR3 protein, no DNA. The repertoire shows about 180,000 distinct CDR3 sequences; the top ten hold 20% to 25%. Input material: blood T cells: a sorted CD56 or NKG2C T cell subset, CD4+ or CD8+ T cells, or bulk PBMC T cells (not recorded which). These receptor sequences come from a man aged 18 to 69 in good health.

J is TRBJ1-2 and V is TRBV27; TCRdb's assignment of TRBD1 cannot be checked, as there is no DNA. This CDR3 is built from 15 residues. Germline V gives CDR1 MNHEY, CDR2 SMNVEV (reference sequence). This CDR3 is CASSSPGIGIEGYTF.

V and J are TRBV29-1 and TRBJ2-5; the TCRdb call, TRBD1, lacks DNA for checking. Germline V gene lookup returns CDR1 SQVTM and CDR2 ANQGSEA. This CDR3 contains 14 residues. CDR3 loop: CSVEDRGQAETQYF. Combining the CDR3 with reference TRBV29-1 and TRBJ2-5 gives the whole variable domain SAVISQKPSRDICQRGTSLTIQCQVDSQVTMMFWYRQQPGQSLTLIATANQGSEATYESGFVIDKFPISRPNLTFSTLTVSNMSPEDSSIYLCSVEDRGQAETQYFGPGTRLLVL.

V gene TRBV4-2 combines with J gene TRBJ2-7. This CDR3 region has 15 residues. The germline gives CDR1 LGHNA, CDR2 YNFKEQ. CDR3 protein: CASSQVAFSSYEQYF.

The rearrangement links TRBV7-3 to TRBJ2-1; TCRdb outputs TRBD2, but without DNA this stays unchecked. The CDR3 is made up of 15 amino acids. The germline gives CDR1 SGHTA, CDR2 FQGTGA. CDR3 loop: CASSLGPGLYNEQFF.

The chain is built from TRBV7-3 and TRBJ2-7; TCRdb names TRBD1, which stays unverified in the absence of DNA. Germline CDR1 is SGHTA and CDR2 is FQGTGA. The CDR3 length is 15 residues. CDR3 sequence: CASSLDGQIGYEQYF.

J is TRBJ2-7 and V is TRBV20-1. In germline, CDR1 is DFQATT, CDR2 SNEGSKA (reference sequence). The CDR3 loop spans 13 amino acids. This CDR3 is CSAPVRNSYEQYF.

The chain joins TRBV12-3 or TRBV12-4 to TRBJ2-1; without DNA, the TCRdb call of TRBD1 cannot be checked. The CDR3 is 16 amino acids. CDR3 amino acids: CASRRTGEGLGNEQFF.

The V gene is TRBV5-6, the J gene TRBJ2-3; TCRdb selects TRBD2, and the lack of DNA leaves this call unchecked. The CDR3 has 14 amino acids. Per germline, CDR1 SGHDT and CDR2 YYEEEE. CDR3 sequence reads: CASSLGGGSDTQYF.

CDR3 sequence reads: CSALPQGSHGYTF. This sequence joins TRBV29-1 and TRBJ1-2; TCRdb's assignment of TRBD1 cannot be checked, as there is no DNA. The CDR3 sequence is 13 residues long. Germline V lookup: CDR1 SQVTM, CDR2 ANQGSEA.

The chain combines TRBV19 with TRBJ1-5; the TRBD1 assignment by TCRdb is unverifiable without DNA. CDR1 and CDR2 from the germline V gene are LNHDA and SQIVND (reference sequence). This CDR3 spans 16 amino acids. CDR3 sequence reads: CASSIFGTGGHQPQHF.

This chain connects TRBV19 to TRBJ2-1; TCRdb returns TRBD1, unconfirmable since there is no DNA. Looked up from germline, CDR1 is LNHDA and CDR2 is SQIVND (reference sequence). This CDR3 spans 14 amino acids. The CDR3 sequence is CASRARDRGNEQFF.

The chain recombines TRBV29-1 with TRBJ1-2. The CDR3 runs to 16 residues. Looked up from germline, CDR1 is SQVTM and CDR2 is ANQGSEA. CDR3 sequence: CSVDQPTSHPNYGYTF.

V gene TRBV2 combines with J gene TRBJ2-1; the TRBD2 assignment by TCRdb is unverifiable without DNA. Germline CDR1 reads SNHLY; CDR2 reads FYNNEI. The CDR3 is made up of 14 amino acids. CDR3 region: CASIRDYENNEQFF. The full variable domain, completed using reference TRBV2 and TRBJ2-1, is EPEVTQTPSHQVTQMGQEVILRCVPISNHLYFYWYRQILGQKVEFLVSFYNNEISEKSEIFDDQFSVERPDGSNFTLKIRSTKLEDSAMYFCASIRDYENNEQFFGPGTRLTVL.

The chain carries TRBV7-9 and TRBJ1-1. Germline CDR1 is SEHNR and CDR2 is FQNEAQ (reference sequence). The CDR3 is 15 residues long. CDR3 loop: CASSPPNAEDTEAFF.

This rearrangement joins TRBV5-5 to TRBJ1-2; no DNA is available, so the TRBD1 call from TCRdb remains unchecked. Germline V gene sequence: CDR1 SGHKS, CDR2 YYEKEE (reference sequence). The CDR3 totals 15 residues. CDR3 sequence: CASSDRQGVNYGYTF. The full variable domain, completed using reference TRBV5-5 and TRBJ1-2, is DAGVTQSPTHLIKTRGQQVTLRCSPISGHKSVSWYQQVLGQGPQFIFQYYEKEERGRGNFPDRFSARQFPNYSSELNVNALLLGDSALYLCASSDRQGVNYGYTFGSGTRLTVV.

The V gene is TRBV19, the J gene TRBJ2-7; the TCRdb D gene call, TRBD1, has no DNA to confirm it. From germline, CDR1 is LNHDA and CDR2 SQIVND (reference sequence). The CDR3 length is 13 residues. The CDR3 loop is CASSPGQYYEQYF. Full variable domain (outside the CDR3, taken from reference TRBV19 and TRBJ2-7): DGGITQSPKYLFRKEGQNVTLSCEQNLNHDAMYWYRQDPGQGLRLIYYSQIVNDFQKGDIAEGYSVSREKKESFPLTVTSAQKNPTAFYLCASSPGQYYEQYFGPGTRLTVT.

The genes are TRBV5-1 and TRBJ2-1; checking the TCRdb D call of TRBD1 is not possible without DNA. CDR3 length equals 17 residues. CDR1 SGHRS and CDR2 YFSETQ come from the germline V gene. CDR3 sequence reads: CASSLAGLASSYNEQFF.

The V gene is TRBV11-2, the J gene TRBJ2-5; TCRdb designates TRBD2, a call that cannot be tested without DNA. Per the germline V gene, CDR1 is SGHAT and CDR2 is FQNNGV. The CDR3 totals 17 residues. CDR3 loop: CASSRGLAGGPVETQYF.

The chain is built from TRBV5-1 and TRBJ2-7; TCRdb lists TRBD2, though no DNA is available to test this call. The CDR3 is made up of 14 amino acids. CDR1 and CDR2 from the germline V gene are SGHRS and YFSETQ. CDR3 region: CASSLAASVNEQYF.

The chain uses TRBV2 and TRBJ2-7; TCRdb's D call of TRBD1 is untestable without DNA. CDR1 and CDR2 (germline): SNHLY, FYNNEI. The CDR3 runs 14 residues. Here the CDR3 reads CATSGRDRWYEQYF.

The chain employs TRBV6-5 and TRBJ2-5; the TRBD2 assignment by TCRdb is unverifiable without DNA. This CDR3 contains 15 residues. From germline, CDR1 is MNHEY and CDR2 SVGAGI. The CDR3 spells CASSYGTSGAETQYF.

This chain links TRBV7-6 with TRBJ2-1; TCRdb outputs TRBD2, but without DNA this stays unchecked. The CDR3 is made up of 17 amino acids. Per germline, CDR1 SGHVS and CDR2 FNYEAQ. This chain's CDR3 is CASSSTSGGPSYNEQFF.

The gene calls are TRBV6-6 and TRBJ1-5. Per the germline V gene, CDR1 is MNHNY and CDR2 is SVGAGI (reference sequence). This CDR3 comprises 11 residues. The CDR3 loop is CASSPIQPQHF.

The chain carries TRBV27 and TRBJ2-3; the TCRdb call, TRBD2, lacks DNA for checking. CDR3 length equals 13 residues. Germline assignment: CDR1 MNHEY and CDR2 SMNVEV (reference sequence). The CDR3 protein is CASRGPNTDTQYF.

The genes are TRBV13 and TRBJ2-3; checking the TCRdb D call of TRBD2 is not possible without DNA. The germline V gene encodes CDR1 PRHDT and CDR2 FYEKMQ (reference sequence). The CDR3 contains 16 residues. CDR3 sequence reads: CASSFVSGGSTDTQYF. Filled out from reference TRBV13 and TRBJ2-3, the complete variable domain reads AAGVIQSPRHLIKEKRETATLKCYPIPRHDTVYWYQQGPGQDPQFLISFYEKMQSDKGSIPDRFSAQQFSDYHSELNMSSLELGDSALYFCASSFVSGGSTDTQYFGPGTRLTVL.

The chain has TRBV6-1 and TRBJ1-6; TCRdb reports TRBD1, a call that lacks DNA to check it against. CDR1 MNHNS and CDR2 SASEGT come from the germline V gene. The CDR3 extends over 15 amino acids. The CDR3 reads CASSTRTGRNSPLHF.

This chain connects TRBV28 to TRBJ2-3; TCRdb lists TRBD1, though no DNA is available to test this call. Germline V gene lookup returns CDR1 MDHEN and CDR2 SYDVKM. The CDR3 covers 16 residues. Here the CDR3 reads CASSFNTGTGVDTQYF.

CDR3 sequence reads: CASKWGAGSNQPQHF. J is TRBJ1-5 and V is TRBV6-2 or TRBV6-3; TCRdb names TRBD1, which stays unverified in the absence of DNA. Germline CDR1 reads MNHEY; CDR2 reads SVGEGT. The CDR3 sequence is 15 residues long.

The chain joins TRBV7-3 to TRBJ2-5; TCRdb names TRBD1, which stays unverified in the absence of DNA. The CDR3 spans 13 residues. Germline CDR1 reads SGHTA; CDR2 reads FQGTGA. CDR3: CASSLNRGETQYF. The variable domain in full, with the rest retrieved from reference TRBV7-3 and TRBJ2-5, is GAGVSQTPSNKVTEKGKYVELRCDPISGHTALYWYRQSLGQGPEFLIYFQGTGAADDSGLPNDRFFAVRPEGSVSTLKIQRTERGDSAVYLCASSLNRGETQYFGPGTRLLVL.